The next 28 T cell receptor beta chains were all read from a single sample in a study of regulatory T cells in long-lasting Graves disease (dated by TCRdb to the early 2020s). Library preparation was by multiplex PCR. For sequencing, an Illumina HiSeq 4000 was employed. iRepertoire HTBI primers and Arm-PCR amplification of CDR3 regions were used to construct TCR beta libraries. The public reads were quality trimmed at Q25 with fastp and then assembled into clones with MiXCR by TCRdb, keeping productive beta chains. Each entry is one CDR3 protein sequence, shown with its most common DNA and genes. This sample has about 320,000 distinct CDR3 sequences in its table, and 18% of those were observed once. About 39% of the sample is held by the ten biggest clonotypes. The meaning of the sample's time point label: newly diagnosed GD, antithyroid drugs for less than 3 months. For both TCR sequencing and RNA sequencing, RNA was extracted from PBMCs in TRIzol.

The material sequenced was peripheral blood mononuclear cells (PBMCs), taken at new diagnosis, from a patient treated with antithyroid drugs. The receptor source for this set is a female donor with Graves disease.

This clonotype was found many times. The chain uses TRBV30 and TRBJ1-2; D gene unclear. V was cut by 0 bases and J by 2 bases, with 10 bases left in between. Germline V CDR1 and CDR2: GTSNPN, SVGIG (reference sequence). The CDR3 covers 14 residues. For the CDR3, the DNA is TGTGCCTGGAGTGTAGGTGATAGCAACTATGGCTACACCTTC. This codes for CAWSVGDSNYGYTF.

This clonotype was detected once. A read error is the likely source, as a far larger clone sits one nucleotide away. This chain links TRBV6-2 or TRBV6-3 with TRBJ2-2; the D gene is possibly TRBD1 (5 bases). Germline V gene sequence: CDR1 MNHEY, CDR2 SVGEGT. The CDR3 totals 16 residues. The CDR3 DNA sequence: TGTCCCAGCAGGCGACAGATTAACGCGAACACCGGGGAGCTGTTTTTT. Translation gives CPSRRQINANTGELFF.

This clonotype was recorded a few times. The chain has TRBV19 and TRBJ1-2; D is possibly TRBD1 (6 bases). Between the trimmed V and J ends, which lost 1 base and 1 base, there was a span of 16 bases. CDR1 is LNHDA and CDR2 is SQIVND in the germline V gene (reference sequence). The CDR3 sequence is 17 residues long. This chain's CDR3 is CASSIAFRQEINYGYTF. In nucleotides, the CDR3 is TGTGCCAGTAGTATAGCTTTCCGACAGGAAATTAACTATGGCTACACCTTC.

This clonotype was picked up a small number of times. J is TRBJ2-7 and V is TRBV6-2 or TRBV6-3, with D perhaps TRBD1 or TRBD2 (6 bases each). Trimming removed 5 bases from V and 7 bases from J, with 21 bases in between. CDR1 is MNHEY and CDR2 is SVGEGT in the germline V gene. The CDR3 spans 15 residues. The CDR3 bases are TGTGCCAGCAGTGAAACCGTATGGGGGGCGCAAGAGCAGTACTTC. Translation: CASSETVWGAQEQYF.

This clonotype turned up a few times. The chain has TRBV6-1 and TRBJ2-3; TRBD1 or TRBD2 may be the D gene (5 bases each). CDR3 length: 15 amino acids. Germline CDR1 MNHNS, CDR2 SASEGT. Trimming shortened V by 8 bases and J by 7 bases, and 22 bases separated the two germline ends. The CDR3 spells CASGFSRGLANTQYF. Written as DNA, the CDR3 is TGTGCCAGCGGATTTAGTAGGGGCCTAGCAAATACGCAGTATTTT.

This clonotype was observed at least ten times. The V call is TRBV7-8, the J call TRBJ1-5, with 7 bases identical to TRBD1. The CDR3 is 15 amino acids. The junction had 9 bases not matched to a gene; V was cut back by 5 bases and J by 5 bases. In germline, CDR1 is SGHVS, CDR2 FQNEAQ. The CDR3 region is CASSATTGYDQPQHF. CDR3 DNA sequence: TGTGCCAGCAGCGCGACGACAGGGTATGATCAGCCCCAGCATTTT.

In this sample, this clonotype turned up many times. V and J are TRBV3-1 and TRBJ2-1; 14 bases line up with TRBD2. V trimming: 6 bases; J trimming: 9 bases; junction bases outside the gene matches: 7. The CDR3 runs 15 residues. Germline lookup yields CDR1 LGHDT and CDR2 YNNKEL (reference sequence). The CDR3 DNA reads TGTGCCAGCAGTCCGGGACTAGCGGGAGCCGGTGAGCAGTTCTTC. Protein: CASSPGLAGAGEQFF.

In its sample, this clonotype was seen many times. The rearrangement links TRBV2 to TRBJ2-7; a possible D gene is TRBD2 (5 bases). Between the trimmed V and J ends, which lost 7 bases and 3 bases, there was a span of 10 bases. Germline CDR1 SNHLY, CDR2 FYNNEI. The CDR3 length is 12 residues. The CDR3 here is CASTRVVYEQYF. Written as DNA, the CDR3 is TGTGCCAGCACGCGGGTCGTCTACGAGCAGTACTTC.

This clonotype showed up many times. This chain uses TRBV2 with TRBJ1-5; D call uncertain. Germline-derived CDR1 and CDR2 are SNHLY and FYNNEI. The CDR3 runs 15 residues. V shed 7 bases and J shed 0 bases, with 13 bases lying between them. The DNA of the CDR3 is TGTGCCAGCACCCCTTTCATGAATAGCAATCAGCCCCAGCATTTT. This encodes CASTPFMNSNQPQHF.

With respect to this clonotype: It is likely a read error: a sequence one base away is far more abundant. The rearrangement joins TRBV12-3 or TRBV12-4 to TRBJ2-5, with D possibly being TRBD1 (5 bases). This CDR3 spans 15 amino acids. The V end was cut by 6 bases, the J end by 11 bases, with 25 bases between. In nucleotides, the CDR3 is TGTGCCAGCAGGCCCGGCTGGAGTCTGGACAATGAGCAGTACTTC. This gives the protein CASRPGWSLDNEQYF.

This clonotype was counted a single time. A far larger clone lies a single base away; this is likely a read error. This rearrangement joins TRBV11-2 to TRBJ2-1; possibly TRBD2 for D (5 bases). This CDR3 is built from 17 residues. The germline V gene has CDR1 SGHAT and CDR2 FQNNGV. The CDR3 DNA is TGTGCCAGCAGCTTAGAGGTCGGGCTGGACTCCTACCATGAGCAGTTCTTC. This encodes CASSLEVGLDSYHEQFF.

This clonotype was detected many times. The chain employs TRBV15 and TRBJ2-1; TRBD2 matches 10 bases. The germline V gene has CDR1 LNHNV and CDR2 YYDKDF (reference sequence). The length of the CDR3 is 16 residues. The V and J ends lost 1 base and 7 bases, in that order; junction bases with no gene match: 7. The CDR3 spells CATSRGASGSLNEQFF. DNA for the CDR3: TGTGCCACCAGCAGAGGGGCTAGCGGGAGCCTTAATGAGCAGTTCTTC.

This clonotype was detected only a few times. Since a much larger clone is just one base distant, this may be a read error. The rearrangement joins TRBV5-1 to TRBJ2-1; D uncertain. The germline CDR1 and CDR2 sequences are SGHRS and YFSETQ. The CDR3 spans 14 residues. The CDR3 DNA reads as TGCGCCGGCAGCTTGGCACCCCCAGAGAGGGAGCAGTTCTTC. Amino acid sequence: CAGSLAPPEREQFF.

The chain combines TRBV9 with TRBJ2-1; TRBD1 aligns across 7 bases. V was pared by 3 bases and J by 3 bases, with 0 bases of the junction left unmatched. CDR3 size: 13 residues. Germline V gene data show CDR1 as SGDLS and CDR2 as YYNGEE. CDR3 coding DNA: TGTGCCAGCAGCGGACAGGGCTACAATGAGCAGTTCTTC. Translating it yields CASSGQGYNEQFF. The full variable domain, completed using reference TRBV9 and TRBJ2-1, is DSGVTQTPKHLITATGQRVTLRCSPRSGDLSVYWYQQSLDQGLQFLIQYYNGEERAKGNILERFSAQQFPDLHSELNLSSLELGDSALYFCASSGQGYNEQFFGPGTRLTVL.

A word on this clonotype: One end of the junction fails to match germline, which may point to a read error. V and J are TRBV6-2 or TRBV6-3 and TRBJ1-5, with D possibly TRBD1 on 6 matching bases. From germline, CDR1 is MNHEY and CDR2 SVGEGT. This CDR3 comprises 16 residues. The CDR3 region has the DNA TGTGCCAACAGTTACTCGGCAGGGGCTAGCAATCAGCCCCAGCATTTT. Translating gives CANSYSAGASNQPQHF.

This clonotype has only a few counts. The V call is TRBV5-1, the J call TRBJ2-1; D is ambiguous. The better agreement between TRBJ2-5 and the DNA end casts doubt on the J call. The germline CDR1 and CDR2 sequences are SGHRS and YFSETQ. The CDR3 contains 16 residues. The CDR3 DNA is TGCGCCAGCAGCTTGAACGTTGGATCAATGTTGGAGACCCAGTACTTC. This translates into CASSLNVGSMLETQYF.

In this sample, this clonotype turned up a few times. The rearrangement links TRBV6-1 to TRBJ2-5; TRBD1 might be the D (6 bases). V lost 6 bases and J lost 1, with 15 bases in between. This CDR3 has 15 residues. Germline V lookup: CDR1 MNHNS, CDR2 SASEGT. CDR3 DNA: TGTGCCAGCAGCTCCTGGGACACCACCCAAGAGACCCAGTACTTC. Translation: CASSSWDTTQETQYF.

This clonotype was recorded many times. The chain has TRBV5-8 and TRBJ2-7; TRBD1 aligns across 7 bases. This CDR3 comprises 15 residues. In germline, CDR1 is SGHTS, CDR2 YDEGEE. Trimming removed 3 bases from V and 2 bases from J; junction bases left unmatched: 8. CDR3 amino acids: CASSSKGGAPYEQYF. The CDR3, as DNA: TGTGCCAGCAGCTCAAAAGGGGGCGCTCCCTACGAGCAGTACTTC.

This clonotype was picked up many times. CDR3 protein: CASSVVEETQYF. CDR3 coding DNA: TGTGCCAGCAGCGTAGTGGAAGAGACCCAGTACTTC. The chain couples TRBV2 to TRBJ2-5; unclear D gene. Germline CDR1 and CDR2: SNHLY and FYNNEI. Trimming took off 6 bases at V and 3 bases at J, with 8 bases between the two ends. This CDR3 is built from 12 residues.

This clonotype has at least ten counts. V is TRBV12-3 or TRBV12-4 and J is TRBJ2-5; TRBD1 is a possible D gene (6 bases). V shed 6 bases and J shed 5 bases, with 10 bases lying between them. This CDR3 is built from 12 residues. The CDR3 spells CASRDSKETQYF. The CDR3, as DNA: TGTGCCAGCAGGGACAGTAAGGAGACCCAGTACTTC.

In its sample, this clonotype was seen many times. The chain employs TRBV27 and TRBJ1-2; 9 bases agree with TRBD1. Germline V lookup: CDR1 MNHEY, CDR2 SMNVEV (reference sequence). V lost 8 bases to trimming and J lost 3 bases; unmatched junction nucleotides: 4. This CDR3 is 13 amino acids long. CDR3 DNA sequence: TGTGCCAGCGCGACAGGGGGATACTATGGCTACACCTTC. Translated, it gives CASATGGYYGYTF.

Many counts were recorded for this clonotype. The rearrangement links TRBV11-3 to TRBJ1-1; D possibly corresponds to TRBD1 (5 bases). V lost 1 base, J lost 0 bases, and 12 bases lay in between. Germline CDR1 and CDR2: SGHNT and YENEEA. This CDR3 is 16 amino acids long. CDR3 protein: CASSLAGGTVNTEAFF. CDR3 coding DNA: TGTGCCAGCAGCTTAGCGGGGGGAACGGTGAACACTGAAGCTTTCTTT.

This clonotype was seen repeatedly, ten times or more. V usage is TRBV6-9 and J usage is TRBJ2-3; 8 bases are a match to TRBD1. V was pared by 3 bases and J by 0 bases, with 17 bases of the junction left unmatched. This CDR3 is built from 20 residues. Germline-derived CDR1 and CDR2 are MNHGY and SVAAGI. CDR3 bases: TGTGCCAGCAGTTACCAACACACGGACAGGGATCTTCCCAGCACAGATACGCAGTATTTT. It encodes CASSYQHTDRDLPSTDTQYF.

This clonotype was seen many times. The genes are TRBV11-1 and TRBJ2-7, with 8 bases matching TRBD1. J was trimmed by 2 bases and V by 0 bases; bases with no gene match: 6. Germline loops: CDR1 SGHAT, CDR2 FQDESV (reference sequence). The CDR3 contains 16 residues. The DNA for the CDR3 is TGTGCCAGCAGCTTAGCGTGGACAGGGCACACCTACGAGCAGTACTTC. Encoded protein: CASSLAWTGHTYEQYF.

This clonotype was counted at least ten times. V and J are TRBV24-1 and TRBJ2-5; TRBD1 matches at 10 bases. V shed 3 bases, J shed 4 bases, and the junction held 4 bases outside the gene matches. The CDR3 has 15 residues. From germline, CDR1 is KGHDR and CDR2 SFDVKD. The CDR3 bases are TGTGCCACCAGTGATCCGGGACAGGGGACAGAGACCCAGTACTTC. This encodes CATSDPGQGTETQYF.

CDR3 sequence: CASSYDQETQYF. The DNA of the CDR3 is TGTGCCAGCAGTTACGACCAAGAGACCCAGTACTTC. The gene calls are TRBV6-5 and TRBJ2-5; D unclear. V was trimmed by 2 bases and J by 0 bases, leaving 1 base between them. Germline V gene data show CDR1 as MNHEY and CDR2 as SVGAGI. This CDR3 is 12 amino acids long.

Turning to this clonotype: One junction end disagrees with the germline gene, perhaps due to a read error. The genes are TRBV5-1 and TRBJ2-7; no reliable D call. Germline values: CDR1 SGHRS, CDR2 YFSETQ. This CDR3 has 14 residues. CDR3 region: CASSPSTVSCEQYF. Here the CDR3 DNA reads TGCGCCAGCAGCCCCTCGACTGTTTCCTGCGAGCAGTACTTC.

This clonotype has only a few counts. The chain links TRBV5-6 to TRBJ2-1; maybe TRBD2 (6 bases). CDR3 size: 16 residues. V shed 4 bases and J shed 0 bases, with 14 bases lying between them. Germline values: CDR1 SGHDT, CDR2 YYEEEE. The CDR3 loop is CASSPYSGSSYNEQFF. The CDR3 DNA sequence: TGTGCCAGCAGCCCTTATAGCGGTAGCTCCTACAATGAGCAGTTCTTC.